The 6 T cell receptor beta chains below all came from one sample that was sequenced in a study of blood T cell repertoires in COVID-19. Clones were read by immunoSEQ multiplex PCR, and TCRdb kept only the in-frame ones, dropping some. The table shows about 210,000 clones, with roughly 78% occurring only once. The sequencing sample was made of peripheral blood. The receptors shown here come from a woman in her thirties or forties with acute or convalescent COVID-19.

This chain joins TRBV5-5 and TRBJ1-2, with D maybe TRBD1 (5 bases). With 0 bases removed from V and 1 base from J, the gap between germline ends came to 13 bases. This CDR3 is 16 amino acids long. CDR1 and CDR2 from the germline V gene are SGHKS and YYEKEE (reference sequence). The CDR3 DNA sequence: TGTGCCAGCAGCTTGGAGACAGCCAGTCTTAACTATGGCTACACCTTC. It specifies CASSLETASLNYGYTF.

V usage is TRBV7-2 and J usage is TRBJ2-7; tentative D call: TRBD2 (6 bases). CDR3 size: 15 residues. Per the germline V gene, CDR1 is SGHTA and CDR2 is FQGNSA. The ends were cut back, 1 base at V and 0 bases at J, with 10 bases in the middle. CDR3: CASSLVGGASYEQYF. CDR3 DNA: TGTGCCAGCAGCTTAGTCGGCGGGGCCTCCTACGAGCAGTACTTC.

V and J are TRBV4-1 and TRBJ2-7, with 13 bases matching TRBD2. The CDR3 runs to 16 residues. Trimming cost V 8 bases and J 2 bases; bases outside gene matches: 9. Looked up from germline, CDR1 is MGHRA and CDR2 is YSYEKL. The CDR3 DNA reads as TGCGCCAGCCGAGGACTAGCGGGAGTTCGGGCCTACGAGCAGTACTTC. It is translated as CASRGLAGVRAYEQYF.

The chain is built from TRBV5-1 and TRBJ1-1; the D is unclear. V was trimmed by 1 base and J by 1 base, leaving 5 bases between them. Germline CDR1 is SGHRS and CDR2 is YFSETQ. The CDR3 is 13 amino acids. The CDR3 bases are TGCGCCAGCAGCTTGAACAGGAACACTGAAGCTTTCTTT. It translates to CASSLNRNTEAFF.

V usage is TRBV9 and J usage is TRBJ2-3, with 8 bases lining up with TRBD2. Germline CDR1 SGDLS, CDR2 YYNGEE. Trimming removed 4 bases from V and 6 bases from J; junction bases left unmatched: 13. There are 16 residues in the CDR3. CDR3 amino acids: CASSMTSASLKDTQYF. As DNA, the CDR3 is TGTGCCAGCAGCATGACTAGCGCGTCCCTCAAGGATACGCAGTATTTT.

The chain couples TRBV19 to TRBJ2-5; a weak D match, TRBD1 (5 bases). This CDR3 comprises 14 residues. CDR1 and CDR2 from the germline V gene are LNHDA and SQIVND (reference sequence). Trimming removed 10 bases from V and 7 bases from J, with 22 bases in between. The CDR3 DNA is TGTGCCACCGTATCGGACCTCGACCAGGGGACCCAGTACTTC. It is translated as CATVSDLDQGTQYF. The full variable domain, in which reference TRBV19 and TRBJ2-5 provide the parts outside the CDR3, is DGGITQSPKYLFRKEGQNVTLSCEQNLNHDAMYWYRQDPGQGLRLIYYSQIVNDFQKGDIAEGYSVSREKKESFPLTVTSAQKNPTAFYLCATVSDLDQGTQYFGPGTRLLVL.